The present T cell receptor (beta chain) was sequenced within a study of T cell responses to AZD1222 COVID-19 vaccine. Produced via immunoSEQ multiplex PCR; TCRdb's table is partial and in-frame only. The repertoire includes 150,000 to 200,000 clones, about 92% of them detected once, and 0.9% sits in the top ten. Looked up from germline, CDR1 is KGHSH and CDR2 is LQKENI. The CDR3 is made up of 14 amino acids. Trimming left V 5 bases short and J 6 bases short, with 16 bases between. To note about this clone: Its antigen remains unknown.

General study results and limits: Clonal diversity may have been underestimated, and the donors were mostly white British, with more females than males.

The sequence came from an adult in good health. The sample in question was peripheral blood, obtained on day 0 of AZD1222 vaccination. The V and J genes are TRBV18 and TRBJ1-2, with D possibly being TRBD1 (5 bases). CDR3 sequence (DNA): TGTGCCAGCTCAGTTTGGGAGGGGAAGGATGGCTACACCTTC. Residues: CASSVWEGKDGYTF. Complete variable domain (other parts from reference TRBV18 and TRBJ1-2): NAGVMQNPRHLVRRRGQEARLRCSPMKGHSHVYWYRQLPEEGLKFMVYLQKENIIDESGMPKERFSAEFPKEGPSILRIQQVVRGDSAAYFCASSVWEGKDGYTFGSGTRLTVV.